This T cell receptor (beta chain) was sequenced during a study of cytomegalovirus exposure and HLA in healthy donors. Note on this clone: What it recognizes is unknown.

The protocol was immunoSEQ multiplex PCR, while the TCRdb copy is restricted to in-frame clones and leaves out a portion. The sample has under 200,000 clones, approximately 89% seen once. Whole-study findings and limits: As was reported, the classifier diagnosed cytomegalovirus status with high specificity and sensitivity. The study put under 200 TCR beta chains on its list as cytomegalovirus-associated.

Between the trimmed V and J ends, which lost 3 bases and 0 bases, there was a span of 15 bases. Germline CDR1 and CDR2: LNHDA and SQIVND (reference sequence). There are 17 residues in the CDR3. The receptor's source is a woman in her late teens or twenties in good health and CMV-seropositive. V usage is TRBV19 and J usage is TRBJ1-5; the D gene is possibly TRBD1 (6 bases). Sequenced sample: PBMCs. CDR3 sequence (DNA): TGTGCCAGTAGTATCAGGGGTGACTTGTATAGCAATCAGCCCCAGCATTTT. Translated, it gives CASSIRGDLYSNQPQHF.